This entry describes one T cell receptor beta chain. This clonotype was counted at least ten times. Its antigen remains undetermined. One base away there is no much larger clone; base qualities are not given. Donors were roughly 40 systemically healthy Caucasian individuals from Russia aged roughly 6 to 95 years. Each donor gave approximately 10 milliliters of peripheral blood, collected into EDTA-treated Vacutainer tubes. Ficoll-Paque density-gradient centrifugation was used to isolate PBMCs, with at least 7 million per sample. Trizol reagent was used to extract total RNA from the PBMCs, yielding at least 5.5 micrograms per sample. For every donor, an aliquot of PBMCs went through flow cytometry to measure the percentages of naive CD45RAhigh/CD27high T cells. The data were obtained in a study of blood T cells in healthy people across ages (dated by TCRdb to about 2015). Context from the whole study: In model experiments, template switching captured roughly one uniquely barcoded TCR beta cDNA molecule for every two T cells. Age-related changes in TCR beta repertoire diversity were measured in the study by deep sequencing normalized with unique cDNA molecular identifiers. The donors were split into four age groups: young (average about 15 years), middle-aged (roughly 42), aged (over 55) and long-lived (under 90). To avoid experimental bias, donors of different ages were distributed randomly across sequencing lanes. The study analyzed two additional independent replicas of 1 million unique cDNA reads from the same blood draw for two donors, one aged 18 to 30 and one aged 80 or older. Paper-wide results and their limitations: Donor CMV infection status was unknown, potentially confounding age-related changes in expanded clonotypes. Observed TCR beta diversity correlated strongly with the percentage of naive T cells measured by flow cytometry. Total diversity estimates from one million sequenced T cells were considered lower bounds and underestimates. Compared with the aged group, the long-lived group had more naive CD4+ T cells, fewer expanded clones and increased TCR diversity, suggesting age selection. Because profiling used bulk unsorted PBMCs, naive and antigen-experienced compartments could not be compared conclusively. As age increased, observed TCR beta diversity per million T cells dropped in a roughly linear way, and a significant reduction was already evident by age about 40.

The library was obtained by 5' RACE. The instrument given in TCRdb is Illumina HiSeq 2500. A second PCR of about 6 to 11 cycles was performed with a sample-barcoded 5' primer and a J-beta primer mix. A unique molecular identifier was introduced onto each TCR beta cDNA molecule by a template-switch 5' adaptor carrying 12 random nucleotides. At least 2.5 million CDR3-containing paired-end reads were obtained from each sample. First-strand cDNA was synthesized from all RNA with the Mint cDNA synthesis kit, primed by a TRBC-specific oligonucleotide. All cDNA was treated with uracil-DNA glycosylase and then went through a first 18-cycle PCR with the universal primers M1SS and BC2_uni_R. The paper's data handling went like this. For normalization, 1 million high-quality reads, each with a distinct molecular identifier, were randomly selected from each sample. Instead of being binned into consensus sequences, reads that shared molecular identifiers were thrown out. CDR3 identification, clonotype clustering and error correction used MiTCR with a Q25 quality threshold and the strictest error-elimination algorithm. A nonparametric unseen species model with Euler transformation was used to estimate a lower bound on total TCR beta diversity. The raw public data were reprocessed by TCRdb itself: fastp quality trimming at Q25, MiXCR clonotype calling, in-frame beta chains only. Each CDR3 protein gets just one entry, which takes the most common genes and DNA from the rows behind it. The V and J calls here are based on TCRdb, not the publication. For this sample the table gives about 1,400,000 distinct CDR3 sequences, of which 40% to 50% were detected only once. Together, the top ten hold 7% to 9.5% of the sample.

For this chain, trimming is 3 bases at the V end and 3 bases at the J end, and the number of junction bases without a gene match is 6. The CDR3 runs 15 amino acids, cysteine and phenylalanine included. Only CDR3 DNA is held: 45 bases, read in frame from base 1. From a lookup of the germline V gene (reference sequence), CDR1 and CDR2 are DFQATT and SNEGSKA. Source material: blood. The TCR was taken from a woman aged 18-35 years in good health. Recombination joined TRBV20-1 with TRBJ1-5, with TRBD1 identical over 9 junction bases. The DNA is TGCAGTGCTAGTCCCCGACAGGGGGACAATCAGCCCCAGCATTTT. This encodes CSASPRQGDNQPQHF.